The 24 T cell receptor beta chains below come from one sample, sequenced in a study of shared clonotypes between healthy human individuals (TCRdb year 2020). Library preparation used the immunoSEQ multiplex PCR assay. TCRdb stores this immuneACCESS table with in-frame sequences only. Part of the clones is absent; in the studies checked, under half of the shortfall reflects unresolved V genes, and no reason is known for the rest. A total of a few million clones appear in this sample, around nine tenths of them only once. The ten largest clonotypes hold more than 0.12% of the sample. The sequenced material came from naive CD4+ T cells sorted from blood. Explained via the paper, the cell subset or site label denotes: CD45RA+ positively selected. These receptors were taken from a man younger than 35 in good health.

The DNA of the CDR3 is TGTGCCAGCAGCCTCCAGGGTAATGGTGAAAAACTGTTTTTT. Protein sequence: CASSLQGNGEKLFF. The rearrangement joins TRBV7-2 to TRBJ1-4; possibly TRBD1 for D (5 bases). CDR3 length: 14 residues. The germline V and J ends were trimmed by 5 bases and 7 bases, with 14 bases remaining between them. Germline CDR1 reads SGHTA; CDR2 reads FQGNSA.

The chain links TRBV2 to TRBJ1-5; D not certain. CDR1 and CDR2 from the germline V gene are SNHLY and FYNNEI. V lost 3 bases and J lost 0, with 9 bases in between. The CDR3 is made up of 15 amino acids. CDR3 sequence: CASSDRQDSNQPQHF. CDR3 bases: TGTGCCAGCAGTGATAGACAAGATAGCAATCAGCCCCAGCATTTT.

This clone came up once. The chain couples TRBV4-2 to TRBJ2-5, with D perhaps matching TRBD2 (5 bases). The germline CDR1 and CDR2 sequences are LGHNA and YNFKEQ. CDR3 size: 16 residues. V was trimmed by 1 base and J by 5 bases, leaving 17 bases between them. The CDR3 loop is CASSQALSGGPETQYF. DNA of the CDR3: TGTGCCAGCAGCCAAGCGTTGAGCGGAGGCCCCGAGACCCAGTACTTC.

The chain couples TRBV28 to TRBJ1-1; possible D gene TRBD1, 6 bases. This CDR3 is built from 16 residues. Trimming removed 3 bases from V and 0 bases from J, with 14 bases in between. From germline, CDR1 is MDHEN and CDR2 SYDVKM. This chain's CDR3 is CASSLGGAPMNTEAFF. CDR3 sequence (DNA): TGTGCCAGCAGTTTGGGGGGCGCCCCTATGAACACTGAAGCTTTCTTT.

CDR3: CASSPTAGTGYPEQYF. The CDR3 nucleotides are TGTGCCAGCTCACCAACCGCCGGGACAGGGTATCCCGAGCAGTACTTC. This chain uses TRBV18 with TRBJ2-7, with 9 bases fitting TRBD1. Germline CDR1 KGHSH, CDR2 LQKENI. After removal of 2 bases from V and 6 bases from J, the junction contained 11 bases not matched to a gene. This CDR3 is 16 amino acids long.

The chain couples TRBV6-6 to TRBJ2-3; no reliable D call. Trimming removed 7 bases at V and 3 bases at J, with 5 bases between. Germline V gene data show CDR1 as MNHNY and CDR2 as SVGAGI (reference sequence). The CDR3 loop spans 11 amino acids. The CDR3 protein is CASTQTDTQYF. CDR3 sequence (DNA): TGTGCCAGCACCCAGACAGATACGCAGTATTTT.

V is TRBV7-2 and J is TRBJ2-5; D is possibly TRBD1 (6 bases). Germline CDR1 SGHTA, CDR2 FQGNSA. This CDR3 comprises 13 residues. V dropped 4 bases and J dropped 3 bases, with 9 bases sitting between them. CDR3 in DNA: TGTGCCAGCAGCTCCTACAGGGAAGAGACCCAGTACTTC. It encodes CASSSYREETQYF. The full variable domain, its missing parts supplied by reference TRBV7-2 and TRBJ2-5, is GAGVSQSPSNKVTEKGKDVELRCDPISGHTALYWYRQSLGQGLEFLIYFQGNSAPDKSGLPSDRFSAERTGGSVSTLTIQRTQQEDSAVYLCASSSYREETQYFGPGTRLLVL.

This chain joins TRBV30 and TRBJ2-5, with no clear D. The CDR3 runs to 14 residues. CDR1 and CDR2 (germline): GTSNPN, SVGIG (reference sequence). Trimming shortened V by 1 base and J by 0 bases, and 9 bases separated the two germline ends. The CDR3 region has the DNA TGTGCCTGGAGTGACTCGAGGTACCAAGAGACCCAGTACTTC. It translates to CAWSDSRYQETQYF.

V is TRBV11-2 and J is TRBJ2-5; 15 positions agree with TRBD2. Germline values: CDR1 SGHAT, CDR2 FQNNGV. V shed 1 base, J shed 3 bases, and the junction held 0 bases outside the gene matches. This CDR3 has 16 residues. The CDR3 region has the DNA TGTGCCAGCAGCTTAGGGACTAGCGGGAGGGAAGAGACCCAGTACTTC. This encodes CASSLGTSGREETQYF.

The rearrangement links TRBV5-1 to TRBJ2-5; D ambiguous. Germline values: CDR1 SGHRS, CDR2 YFSETQ. V dropped 5 bases and J dropped 1 base, with 12 bases sitting between them. The CDR3 consists of 14 residues. In nucleotides, the CDR3 is TGCGCCAGCAGAGGATGGGGTAGCCAAGAGACCCAGTACTTC. It specifies CASRGWGSQETQYF. Combining the CDR3 with reference TRBV5-1 and TRBJ2-5 gives the whole variable domain KAGVTQTPRYLIKTRGQQVTLSCSPISGHRSVSWYQQTPGQGLQFLFEYFSETQRNKGNFPGRFSGRQFSNSRSEMNVSTLELGDSALYLCASRGWGSQETQYFGPGTRLLVL.

This clone was observed a few times. The J gene is TRBJ1-1, the V gene TRBV19, with D hard to call. CDR1 is LNHDA, CDR2 SQIVND, per germline (reference sequence). Deletions cut 4 bases from V and 8 bases from J, with 8 bases between. CDR3 length: 11 amino acids. The CDR3 DNA follows: TGTGCCAGTAGTAGCCGGGCGGAAGCTTTCTTT. Its protein product is CASSSRAEAFF.

The count of this clone is one. The chain carries TRBV10-3 and TRBJ1-4, with 9 bases aligning to TRBD1. V was clipped by 10 bases and J by 3 bases; unmatched bases: 6. The CDR3 has 14 amino acids. CDR1 and CDR2 (germline): ENHRY, SYGVKD. DNA for the CDR3: TGTGCCAGCGCACAGGGGGCGGCTAATGAAAAACTGTTTTTT. Amino acid sequence: CASAQGAANEKLFF.

V is TRBV27 and J is TRBJ2-1; the match to TRBD2 covers 10 bases. V lost 3 bases and J lost 4; bases outside the gene matches: 6. The V gene's germline CDR1 is MNHEY and CDR2 SMNVEV (reference sequence). The CDR3 runs to 16 residues. The CDR3 here is CASSFTTSGIYNEQFF. CDR3 DNA sequence: TGTGCCAGCAGTTTCACCACTAGCGGGATTTACAATGAGCAGTTCTTC.

The chain links TRBV5-1 to TRBJ2-7; TRBD2 aligns across 10 bases. Unmatched junction bases numbered 4, after V lost 0 bases and J lost 1 base. CDR3 length: 16 amino acids. CDR1 and CDR2 (germline): SGHRS, YFSETQ. This CDR3 is CASSLALAGVSYEQYF. CDR3 bases: TGCGCCAGCAGCTTGGCCCTAGCGGGAGTATCCTACGAGCAGTACTTC.

V and J are TRBV6-5 and TRBJ1-1; no clear D gene. Germline V CDR1 and CDR2: MNHEY, SVGAGI. The CDR3 covers 16 residues. V shed 4 bases and J shed 1 base, with 16 bases lying between them. The CDR3 region has the DNA TGTGCCAGCAGTTTGGGCTATGGGTGGACGAACACTGAAGCTTTCTTT. It specifies CASSLGYGWTNTEAFF.

The rearrangement links TRBV5-8 to TRBJ1-1, with D unresolved. Per germline, CDR1 SGHTS and CDR2 YDEGEE. The CDR3 contains 15 residues. Deletions cut 3 bases from V and 0 bases from J, with 12 bases between. The chain's CDR3 is CASSSSGVMNTEAFF. The DNA of the CDR3 is TGTGCCAGCAGCTCGTCCGGAGTCATGAACACTGAAGCTTTCTTT.

The chain combines TRBV9 with TRBJ2-5; D may correspond to TRBD1 or TRBD2 (5 bases each). Trimming took 4 bases from V and 6 from J, leaving 16 bases between them. Germline CDR1 is SGDLS and CDR2 is YYNGEE. This CDR3 is built from 14 residues. CDR3 DNA: TGTGCCAGCAGCCCCTCACCCCAGGGACAGACCCAGTACTTC. Protein: CASSPSPQGQTQYF.

The chain uses TRBV19 and TRBJ1-6, with a possible D match to TRBD1 (6 bases). The CDR3 has 15 amino acids. The V gene lost 4 bases and the J gene lost 10 bases, with 17 bases spanning the gap. Germline V gene sequence: CDR1 LNHDA, CDR2 SQIVND (reference sequence). CDR3 coding DNA: TGTGCCAGTAGTACGCCCGGGGGGGCGAACTCACCCCTCCACTTT. It translates to CASSTPGGANSPLHF.

Notes on this clone: A junction end diverges from the germline sequence, so it may reflect a read error. The chain joins TRBV7-7 to TRBJ2-3; the D gene could be TRBD1 or TRBD2 (5 bases each). The CDR3 is 13 residues long. Per germline, CDR1 SSHAT and CDR2 FNYEAQ (reference sequence). The CDR3 loop is CASSFGGADTQYF. The CDR3 coding sequence is TGTGCTAGCAGCTTTGGGGGAGCAGATACGCAGTATTTT. Variable domain in full (rest from reference TRBV7-7 and TRBJ2-3): GAGVSQSPRYKVTKRGQDVTLRCDPISSHATLYWYQQALGQGPEFLTYFNYEAQPDKSGLPSDRFSAERPEGSISTLTIQRTEQRDSAMYRCASSFGGADTQYFGPGTRLTVL.

The count of this clone is one. Other DNA sequences from this sample encode an identical CDR3 as well. V is TRBV5-1 and J is TRBJ2-2; 7 nucleotides agree with TRBD2. In germline, CDR1 is SGHRS, CDR2 YFSETQ. The CDR3 length is 16 residues. V shed 0 bases and J 0 bases; nucleotides not matched to a gene: 2. CDR3 sequence reads: CASSLGLAANTGELFF. DNA for the CDR3: TGCGCCAGCAGCTTGGGGCTAGCGGCGAACACCGGGGAGCTGTTTTTT.

V usage is TRBV5-1 and J usage is TRBJ2-1; 8 bases line up with TRBD2. V was pared by 1 base and J by 7 bases, with 16 bases of the junction left unmatched. This CDR3 comprises 18 residues. Germline V gene lookup returns CDR1 SGHRS and CDR2 YFSETQ. As DNA, the CDR3 is TGCGCCAGCAGCTTGCCCCAGGTAGCGGGGTCTTTGGAGAATGAGCAGTTCTTC. Protein: CASSLPQVAGSLENEQFF.

This rearrangement joins TRBV4-2 to TRBJ1-1; a possible D gene is TRBD1 (5 bases). Germline V gene lookup returns CDR1 LGHNA and CDR2 YNFKEQ. CDR3 size: 14 residues. Between the trimmed V and J ends, which lost 2 bases and 4 bases, there was a span of 11 bases. The CDR3 nucleotides read TGTGCCAGCAGCCAACAAGGGGCCGGCACTGAAGCTTTCTTT. It translates to CASSQQGAGTEAFF.

The chain couples TRBV13 to TRBJ2-5; the D gene is possibly TRBD1 (5 bases). V shed 4 bases and J shed 3 bases, with 6 bases lying between them. This CDR3 spans 12 amino acids. Germline V gene data show CDR1 as PRHDT and CDR2 as FYEKMQ (reference sequence). As DNA, the CDR3 is TGTGCCAGCAGCTCCAGGGAAGAGACCCAGTACTTC. Its translation is CASSSREETQYF.

The chain has TRBV7-9 and TRBJ2-7, with TRBD2 as a possible D gene (5 bases). CDR1 is SEHNR and CDR2 is FQNEAQ in the germline V gene (reference sequence). The CDR3 covers 13 residues. V shed 5 bases and J shed 6 bases, with 14 bases lying between them. The CDR3 reads CASSEDLRSEQYF. In DNA, the CDR3 is TGTGCCAGCAGCGAGGACTTACGGTCCGAGCAGTACTTC.